The 3 T cell receptor beta chains presented below share a single source sample, sequenced in a study of sequential checkpoint blockade in melanoma. Generated by immunoSEQ multiplex PCR, the TCRdb table keeps only in-frame clones and is missing some. Among roughly 30,000 clones, 82% were seen once, and the ten largest hold 18%. The treatment here: randomized to nivolumab then ipilimumab (arm A) or the reverse (arm B). The sample consisted of CD8+ T cells sorted from blood (inferred from file names), taken from a patient given nivolumab and ipilimumab in sequence. The receptors were sampled from a human donor with melanoma.

This clone was seen a single time. The genes are TRBV15 and TRBJ2-1; D may be TRBD1 (7 bases). There are 17 residues in the CDR3. Trimming pared 0 bases from V and 4 bases from J, leaving 16 bases between. CDR1 LNHNV and CDR2 YYDKDF come from the germline V gene (reference sequence). In DNA, the CDR3 is TGTGCCACCAGCAGAGATCGGGGGACAGAATATTACAATGAGCAGTTCTTC. Protein: CATSRDRGTEYYNEQFF.

This chain links TRBV27 with TRBJ2-7; tentatively, D is TRBD2 (5 bases). Germline CDR1 reads MNHEY; CDR2 reads SMNVEV (reference sequence). The germline V and J ends were trimmed by 6 bases and 5 bases, with 20 bases remaining between them. The CDR3 is 15 amino acids. The CDR3 is CASRDRGRPANEQYF. CDR3 sequence (DNA): TGTGCCAGCAGGGACCGCGGGCGACCGGCTAACGAGCAGTACTTC.

The chain joins TRBV9 to TRBJ1-1; perhaps TRBD1 as D (6 bases). V was trimmed by 3 bases and J by 3 bases, leaving 24 bases between them. CDR3 size: 18 residues. CDR1 and CDR2 (germline): SGDLS, YYNGEE. CDR3 coding DNA: TGTGCCAGCAGCGCCGGGGGGGTGGCCGGGGGCGGCCACACTGAAGCTTTCTTT. It translates to CASSAGGVAGGGHTEAFF.